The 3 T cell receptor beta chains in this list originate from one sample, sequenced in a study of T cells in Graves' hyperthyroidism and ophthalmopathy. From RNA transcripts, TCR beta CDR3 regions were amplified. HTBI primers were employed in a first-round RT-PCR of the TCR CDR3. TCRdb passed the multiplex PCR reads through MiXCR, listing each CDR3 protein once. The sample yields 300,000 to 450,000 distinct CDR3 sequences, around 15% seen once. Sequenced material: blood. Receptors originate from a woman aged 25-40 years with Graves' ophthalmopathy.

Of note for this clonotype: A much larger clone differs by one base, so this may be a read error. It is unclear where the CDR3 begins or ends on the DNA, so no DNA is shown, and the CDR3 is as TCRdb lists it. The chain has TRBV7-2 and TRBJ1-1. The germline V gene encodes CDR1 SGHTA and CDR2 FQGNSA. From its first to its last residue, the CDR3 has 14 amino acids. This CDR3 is CASSFGSGNTEASF.

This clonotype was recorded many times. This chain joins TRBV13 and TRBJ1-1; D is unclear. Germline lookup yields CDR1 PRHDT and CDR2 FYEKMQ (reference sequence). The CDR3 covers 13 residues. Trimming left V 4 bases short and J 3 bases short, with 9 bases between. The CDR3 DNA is TGTGCCAGCAGCTCGCTCGAACACACTGAAGCTTTCTTT. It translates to CASSSLEHTEAFF.

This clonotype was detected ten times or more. The CDR3 sequence is CASKRRAGTSTDTQYF. DNA for the CDR3: TGTGCCAGCAAACGGAGGGCAGGGACGAGCACAGATACGCAGTATTTT. J is TRBJ2-3 and V is TRBV2; D is possibly TRBD2 (6 bases). This CDR3 contains 16 residues. The V gene's germline CDR1 is SNHLY and CDR2 FYNNEI. The germline V and J ends were trimmed by 7 bases and 0 bases, with 17 bases remaining between them.